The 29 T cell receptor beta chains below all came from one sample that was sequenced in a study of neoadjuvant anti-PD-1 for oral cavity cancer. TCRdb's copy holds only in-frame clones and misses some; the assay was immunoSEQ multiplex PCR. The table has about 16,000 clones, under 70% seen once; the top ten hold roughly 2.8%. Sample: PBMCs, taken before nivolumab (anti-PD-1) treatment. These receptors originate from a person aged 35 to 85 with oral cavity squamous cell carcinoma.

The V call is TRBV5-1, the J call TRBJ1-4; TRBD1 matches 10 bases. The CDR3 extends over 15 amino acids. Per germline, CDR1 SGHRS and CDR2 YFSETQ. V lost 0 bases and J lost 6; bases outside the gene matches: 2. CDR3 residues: CASSLDGTGDEKLFF. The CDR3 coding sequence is TGCGCCAGCAGCTTGGACGGGACAGGGGATGAAAAACTGTTTTTT.

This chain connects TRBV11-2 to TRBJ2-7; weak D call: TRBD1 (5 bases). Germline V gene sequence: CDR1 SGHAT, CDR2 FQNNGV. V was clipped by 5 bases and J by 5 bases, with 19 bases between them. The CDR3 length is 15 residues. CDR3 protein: CASSKQTAASNEQYF. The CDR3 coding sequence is TGTGCCAGCAGCAAACAGACAGCAGCTTCCAACGAGCAGTACTTC.

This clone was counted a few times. CDR3 sequence: CASGAGTGNTEAFF. CDR3 DNA: TGTGCCAGCGGGGCCGGGACAGGGAACACTGAAGCTTTCTTT. V and J are TRBV6-6 and TRBJ1-1, with TRBD1 identical over 8 bases. Germline trimming cut 8 bases from V and 1 base from J; bases unmatched to any gene: 6. Looked up from germline, CDR1 is MNHNY and CDR2 is SVGAGI (reference sequence). This CDR3 has 14 residues.

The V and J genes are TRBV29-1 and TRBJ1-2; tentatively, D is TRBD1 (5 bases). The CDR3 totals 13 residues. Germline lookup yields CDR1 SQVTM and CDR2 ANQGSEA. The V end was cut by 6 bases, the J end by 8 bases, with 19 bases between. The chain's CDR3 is CSVGGQGATGYTF. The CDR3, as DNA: TGCAGCGTGGGTGGCCAGGGTGCTACGGGCTACACCTTC.

The CDR3 sequence is CASSPSGGFHEAFF. For the CDR3, the DNA is TGTGCCAGCAGCCCTTCCGGGGGCTTCCATGAAGCTTTCTTT. This chain joins TRBV7-2 and TRBJ1-1, with a possible D match to TRBD1 (6 bases). Germline CDR1 reads SGHTA; CDR2 reads FQGNSA. This CDR3 spans 14 amino acids. Trimming left V 5 bases short and J 7 bases short, with 17 bases between.

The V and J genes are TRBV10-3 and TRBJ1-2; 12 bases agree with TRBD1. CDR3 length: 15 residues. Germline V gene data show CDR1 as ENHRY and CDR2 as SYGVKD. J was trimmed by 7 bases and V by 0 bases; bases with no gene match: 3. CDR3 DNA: TGTGCCATCAGTGAGTCACCGGGACAGGGGGCTGGCTACACCTTC. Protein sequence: CAISESPGQGAGYTF.

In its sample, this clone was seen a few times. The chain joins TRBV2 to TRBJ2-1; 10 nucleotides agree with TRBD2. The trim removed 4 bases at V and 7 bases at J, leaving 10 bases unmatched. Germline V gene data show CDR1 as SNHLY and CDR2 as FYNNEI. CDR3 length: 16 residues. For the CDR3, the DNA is TGTGCCAGCAGTGGTTTACTAGCGGGGCCGGAGAATGAGCAGTTCTTC. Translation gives CASSGLLAGPENEQFF.

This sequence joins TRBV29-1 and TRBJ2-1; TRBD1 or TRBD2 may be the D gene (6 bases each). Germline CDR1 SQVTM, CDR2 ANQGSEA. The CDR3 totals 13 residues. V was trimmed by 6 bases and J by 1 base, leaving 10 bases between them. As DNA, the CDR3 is TGCAGCGTGGAGGGGGGTTCCTACAATGAGCAGTTCTTC. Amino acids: CSVEGGSYNEQFF.

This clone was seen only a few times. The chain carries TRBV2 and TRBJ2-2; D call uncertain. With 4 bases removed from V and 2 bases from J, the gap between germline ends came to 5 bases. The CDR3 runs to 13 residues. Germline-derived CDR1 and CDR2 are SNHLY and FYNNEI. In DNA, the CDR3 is TGTGCCAGCAGTGGACTCAACACCGGGGAGCTGTTTTTT. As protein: CASSGLNTGELFF.

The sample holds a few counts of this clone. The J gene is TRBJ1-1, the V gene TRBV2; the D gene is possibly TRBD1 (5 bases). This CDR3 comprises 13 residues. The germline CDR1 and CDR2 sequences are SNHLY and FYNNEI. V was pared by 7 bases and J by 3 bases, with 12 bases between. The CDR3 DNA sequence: TGTGCCAGCAAGACAGAACGGGACACTGAAGCTTTCTTT. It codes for CASKTERDTEAFF.

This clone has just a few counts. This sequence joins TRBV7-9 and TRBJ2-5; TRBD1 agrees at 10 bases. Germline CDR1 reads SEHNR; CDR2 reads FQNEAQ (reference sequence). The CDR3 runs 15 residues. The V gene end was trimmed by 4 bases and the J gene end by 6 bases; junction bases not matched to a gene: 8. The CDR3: CASSSGTGDRKTQYF. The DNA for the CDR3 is TGTGCCAGCAGCTCCGGGACAGGGGATCGGAAGACCCAGTACTTC.

The CDR3 is CASSLTGPYNEQFF. In nucleotides, the CDR3 is TGTGCCAGCAGCTTAACAGGTCCATACAATGAGCAGTTCTTC. V and J are TRBV13 and TRBJ2-1; D might be TRBD1 (5 bases). Trimming shortened V by 2 bases and J by 4 bases, and 9 bases separated the two germline ends. This CDR3 spans 14 amino acids. Germline assignment: CDR1 PRHDT and CDR2 FYEKMQ (reference sequence).

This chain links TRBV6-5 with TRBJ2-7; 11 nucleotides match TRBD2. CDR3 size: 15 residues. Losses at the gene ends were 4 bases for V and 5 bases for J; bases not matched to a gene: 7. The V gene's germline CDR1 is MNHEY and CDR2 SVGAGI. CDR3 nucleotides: TGTGCCAGCAGTTTCCTTACTAGCGGGGGACACGAGCAGTACTTC. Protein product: CASSFLTSGGHEQYF.

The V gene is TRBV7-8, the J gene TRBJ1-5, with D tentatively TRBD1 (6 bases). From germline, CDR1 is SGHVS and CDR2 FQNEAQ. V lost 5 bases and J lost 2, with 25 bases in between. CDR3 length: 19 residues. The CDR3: CASSLVGQPPSGGNQPQHF. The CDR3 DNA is TGTGCCAGCAGCCTCGTAGGACAGCCTCCCAGCGGGGGCAATCAGCCCCAGCATTTT.

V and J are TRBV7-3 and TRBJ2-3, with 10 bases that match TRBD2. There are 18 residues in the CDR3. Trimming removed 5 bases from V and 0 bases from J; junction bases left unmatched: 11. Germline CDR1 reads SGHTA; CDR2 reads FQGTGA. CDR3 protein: CASSLNGGTSASTDTQYF. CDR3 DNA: TGTGCCAGCAGCCTGAATGGGGGGACTAGCGCTAGCACAGATACGCAGTATTTT.

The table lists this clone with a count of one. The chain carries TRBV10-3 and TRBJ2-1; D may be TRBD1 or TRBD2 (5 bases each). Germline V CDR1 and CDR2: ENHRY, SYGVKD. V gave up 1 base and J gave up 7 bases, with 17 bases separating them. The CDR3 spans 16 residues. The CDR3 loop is CAISEYRDAPGNEQFF. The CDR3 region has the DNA TGTGCCATCAGTGAGTACCGGGACGCACCAGGGAATGAGCAGTTCTTC.

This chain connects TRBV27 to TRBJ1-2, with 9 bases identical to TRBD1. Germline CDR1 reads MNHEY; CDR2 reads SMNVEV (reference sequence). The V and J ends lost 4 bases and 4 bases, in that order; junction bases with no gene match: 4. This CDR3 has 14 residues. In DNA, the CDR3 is TGTGCCAGCAGTTCCGGGACAGGGACCTATGGCTACACCTTC. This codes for CASSSGTGTYGYTF.

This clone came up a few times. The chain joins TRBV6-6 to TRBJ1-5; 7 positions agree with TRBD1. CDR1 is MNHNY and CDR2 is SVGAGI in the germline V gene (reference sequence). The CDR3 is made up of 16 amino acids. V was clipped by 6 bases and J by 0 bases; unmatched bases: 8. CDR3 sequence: CASRPGQQYSNQPQHF. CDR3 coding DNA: TGTGCCAGCAGACCGGGACAGCAATATAGCAATCAGCCCCAGCATTTT.

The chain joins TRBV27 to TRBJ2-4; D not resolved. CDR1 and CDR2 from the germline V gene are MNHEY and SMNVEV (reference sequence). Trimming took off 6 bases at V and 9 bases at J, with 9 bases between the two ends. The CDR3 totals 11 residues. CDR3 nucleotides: TGTGCCAGCAGATCCCTCGGCATTCAGTACTTC. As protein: CASRSLGIQYF.

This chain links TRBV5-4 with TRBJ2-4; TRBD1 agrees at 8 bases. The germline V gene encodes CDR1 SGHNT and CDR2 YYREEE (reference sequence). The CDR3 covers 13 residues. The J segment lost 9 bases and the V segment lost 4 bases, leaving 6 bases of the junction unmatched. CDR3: CASSPDRDGIQYF. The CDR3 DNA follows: TGTGCCAGCAGCCCGGACAGGGATGGCATTCAGTACTTC.

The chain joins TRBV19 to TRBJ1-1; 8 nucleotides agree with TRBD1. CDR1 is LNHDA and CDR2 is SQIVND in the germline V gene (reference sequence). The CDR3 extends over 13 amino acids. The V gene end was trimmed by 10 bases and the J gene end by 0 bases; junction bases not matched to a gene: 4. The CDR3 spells CATLTGVNTEAFF. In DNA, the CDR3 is TGTGCCACCCTGACAGGGGTGAACACTGAAGCTTTCTTT.

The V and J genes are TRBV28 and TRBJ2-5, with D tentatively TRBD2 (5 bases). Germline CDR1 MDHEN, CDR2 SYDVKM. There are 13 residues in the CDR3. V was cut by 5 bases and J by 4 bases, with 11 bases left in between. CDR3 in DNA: TGTGCCAGCAGTCCCCCTGGGAGAGAGACCCAGTACTTC. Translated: CASSPPGRETQYF. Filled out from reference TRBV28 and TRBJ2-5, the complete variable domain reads DVKVTQSSRYLVKRTGEKVFLECVQDMDHENMFWYRQDPGLGLRLIYFSYDVKMKEKGDIPEGYSVSREKKERFSLILESASTNQTSMYLCASSPPGRETQYFGPGTRLLVL.

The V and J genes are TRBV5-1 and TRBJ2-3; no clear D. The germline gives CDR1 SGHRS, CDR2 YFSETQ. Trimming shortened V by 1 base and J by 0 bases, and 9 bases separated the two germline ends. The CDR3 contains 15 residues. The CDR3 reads CASSLRTSSTDTQYF. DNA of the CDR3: TGCGCCAGCAGCTTGAGAACAAGTAGCACAGATACGCAGTATTTT.

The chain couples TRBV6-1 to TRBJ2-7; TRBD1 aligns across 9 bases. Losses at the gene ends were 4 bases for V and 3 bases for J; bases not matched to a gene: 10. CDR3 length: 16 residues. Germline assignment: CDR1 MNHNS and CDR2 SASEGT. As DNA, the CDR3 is TGTGCCAGCAGTGTTGGTGGGACAGGGAATGTCTACGAGCAGTACTTC. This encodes CASSVGGTGNVYEQYF.

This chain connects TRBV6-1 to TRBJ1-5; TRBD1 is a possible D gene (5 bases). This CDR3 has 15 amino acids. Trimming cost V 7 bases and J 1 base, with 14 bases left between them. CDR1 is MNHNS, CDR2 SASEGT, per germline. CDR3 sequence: CASIDSGGSNQPQHF. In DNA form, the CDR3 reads TGTGCCAGCATAGACTCCGGGGGAAGCAATCAGCCCCAGCATTTT.

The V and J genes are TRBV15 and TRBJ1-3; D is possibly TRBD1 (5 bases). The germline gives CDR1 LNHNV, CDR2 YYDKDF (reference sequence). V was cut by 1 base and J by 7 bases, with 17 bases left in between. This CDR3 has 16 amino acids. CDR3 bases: TGTGCCACCAGCAGAGTCCTACAGGTTGTCGGGAACACCATATATTTT. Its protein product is CATSRVLQVVGNTIYF. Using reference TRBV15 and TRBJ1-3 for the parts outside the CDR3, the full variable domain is DAMVIQNPRYQVTQFGKPVTLSCSQTLNHNVMYWYQQKSSQAPKLLFHYYDKDFNNEADTPDNFQSRRPNTSFCFLDIRSPGLGDTAMYLCATSRVLQVVGNTIYFGEGSWLTVV.

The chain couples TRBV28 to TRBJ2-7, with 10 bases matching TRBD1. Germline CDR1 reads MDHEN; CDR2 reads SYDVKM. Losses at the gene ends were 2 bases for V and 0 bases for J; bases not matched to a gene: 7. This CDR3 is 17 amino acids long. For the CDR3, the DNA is TGTGCCAGCAGTTTAATTGGCCGGGACAGGGGCTCCTACGAGCAGTACTTC. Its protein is CASSLIGRDRGSYEQYF.

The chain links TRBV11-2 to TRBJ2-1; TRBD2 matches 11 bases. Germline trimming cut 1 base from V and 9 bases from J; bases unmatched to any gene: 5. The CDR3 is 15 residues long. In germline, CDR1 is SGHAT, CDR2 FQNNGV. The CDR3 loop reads CASSLAELAGVEQFF. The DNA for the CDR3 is TGTGCCAGCAGCTTAGCGGAACTAGCGGGAGTTGAGCAGTTCTTC.

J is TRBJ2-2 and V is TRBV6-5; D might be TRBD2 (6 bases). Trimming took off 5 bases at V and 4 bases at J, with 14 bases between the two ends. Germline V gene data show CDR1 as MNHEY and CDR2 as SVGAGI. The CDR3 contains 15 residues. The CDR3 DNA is TGTGCCAGCAGTCTTACTAGCTGGCTCACCGGGGAGCTGTTTTTT. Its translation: CASSLTSWLTGELFF.